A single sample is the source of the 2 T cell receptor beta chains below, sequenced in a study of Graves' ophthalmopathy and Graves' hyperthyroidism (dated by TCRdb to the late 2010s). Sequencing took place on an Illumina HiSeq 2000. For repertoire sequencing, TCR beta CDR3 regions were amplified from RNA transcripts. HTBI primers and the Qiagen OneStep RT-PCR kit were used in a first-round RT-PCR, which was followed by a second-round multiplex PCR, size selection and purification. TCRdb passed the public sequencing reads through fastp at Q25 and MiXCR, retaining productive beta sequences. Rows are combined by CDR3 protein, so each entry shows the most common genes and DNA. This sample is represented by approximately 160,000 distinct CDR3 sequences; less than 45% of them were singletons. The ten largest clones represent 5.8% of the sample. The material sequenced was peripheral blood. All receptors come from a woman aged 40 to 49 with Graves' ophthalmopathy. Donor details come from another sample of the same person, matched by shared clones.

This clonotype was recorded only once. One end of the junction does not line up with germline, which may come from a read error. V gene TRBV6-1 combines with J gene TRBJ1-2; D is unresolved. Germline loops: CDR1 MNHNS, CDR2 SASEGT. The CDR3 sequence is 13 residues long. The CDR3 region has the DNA TGCGCCAGCAGCCTGGATGCGGACTATGGCTACACCTTC. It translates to CASSLDADYGYTF.

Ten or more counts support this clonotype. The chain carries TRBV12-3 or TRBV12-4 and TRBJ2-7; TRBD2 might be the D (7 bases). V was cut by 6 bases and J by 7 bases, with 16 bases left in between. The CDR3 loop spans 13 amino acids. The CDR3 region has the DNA TGTGCCAGCAGAAGGGGGGGACGTGGAGAGCAGTACTTC. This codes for CASRRGGRGEQYF.